This is a list of T cell receptor beta chains from one sample in a study of shared clonotypes between healthy human individuals. Some clones are missing from TCRdb's copy, which holds only in-frame ones; the method was immunoSEQ multiplex PCR. The sample yields 500,000 to 550,000 clones, more than 95% seen once. What was sequenced was naive CD4+ T cells sorted from blood. The source is a woman younger than 45 in good health. Both conserved end residues are part of each CDR3. A D gene is named only where the DNA matches it firmly. Size values are once, few and many counts, or a class for expanded clones, and some rows have none.

>TRBV29-1|TRBJ1-1|-|-
TGCAGCGTTCTTAAGGCGGTCGAAGCTTTCTTT
CSVLKAVEAFF
>TRBV2|TRBJ2-7|-|-
TGTGCCAGCAGGGACAACTCCTACGAGCAGTACTTC
CASRDNSYEQYF
>TRBV18|TRBJ2-3|-|-
TGTGCCAGCTCACCACGGGACTGTCGCACAGATACGCAGTATTTT
CASSPRDCRTDTQYF
>TRBV28|TRBJ2-1|TRBD2|-
TGTGCCAGCACACCGGGACTAGCGGCCATTAAGCAGTTCTTC
CASTPGLAAIKQFF
>TRBV6-6|TRBJ2-2|-|-
TGTGCCAGCAAAGGGGGTTTCAACACCGGGGAGCTGTTTTTT
CASKGGFNTGELFF
>TRBV4-2|TRBJ2-3|TRBD2|-
TGTGCCAGCAGCCAAGTCTTGACTAGCGGGGCCCAAGATACGCAGTATTTT
CASSQVLTSGAQDTQYF
>TRBV5-4|TRBJ2-1|-|-
TGTGCCAGCAGCGTTACGGATGAGCAGTTCTTC
CASSVTDEQFF
>TRBV28|TRBJ1-5|TRBD1|-
TGTGCCAGCAGGTCACAGGGGGCGCCCCCCAATCAGCCCCAGCATTTT
CASRSQGAPPNQPQHF
>TRBV7-2|TRBJ2-7|-|-
TGTGCCAGCAGCTTAATGAGGGGATCCTACGAGCAGTACTTC
CASSLMRGSYEQYF
>TRBV29-1|TRBJ2-3|-|-
TGCAGCGTTTGGGAAGGTGGGGATACGCAGTATTTT
CSVWEGGDTQYF
>TRBV10-3|TRBJ1-5|-|-
TGTGCCATCGGGCCCGGGGGGCGCGTCGGTCAGCCCCAGCATTTT
CAIGPGGRVGQPQHF
>TRBV19|TRBJ2-7|TRBD1|-
TGTGCCAGTACCGACAGGGGCTACGAGCAGTACTTC
CASTDRGYEQYF
>TRBV21-1|TRBJ2-7|-|-
TGTGCCAGCAGCGTCGGGAGGGAGCAGTACTTC
CASSVGREQYF
>TRBV28|TRBJ2-3|TRBD1|-
TGTGCCAGCAGTTTGGGACAGCTGGGAGATACGCAGTATTTT
CASSLGQLGDTQYF
>TRBV19|TRBJ1-5|-|-
TGTGCCAGTAGTAACACACTCCAGAGTTATAGCAATCAGCCCCAGCATTTT
CASSNTLQSYSNQPQHF
>TRBV5-1|TRBJ2-7|TRBD2|once
TGCGCCAGCAGCCCGCCGGGACTAAGCGGAGGCTACGAGCAGTACTTC
CASSPPGLSGGYEQYF
>TRBV6-5|TRBJ2-7|-|-
TGTGCCAGCAGTTACTCGAACTCTTACGAGCAGTACTTC
CASSYSNSYEQYF
>TRBV7-2|TRBJ2-7|-|-
TGTGCCAGCAGCCTTTCCTACGAGCAGTACTTC
CASSLSYEQYF
>TRBV10-3|TRBJ2-7|-|-
TGTGCCATCAGTGGGAGGGAAAGAGAGCAGTACTTC
CAISGREREQYF
>TRBV4-1|TRBJ1-2|-|-
TGCGCCAGCAGAACTCCAACGGGATTGGGGGGCCGAGATGGCTACACCTTC
CASRTPTGLGGRDGYTF
>TRBV6-6|TRBJ1-1|-|-
TGTGCCAGCAACGCGGGGGGGGCGGCTGAAGCTTTCTTT
CASNAGGAAEAFF
>TRBV6-5|TRBJ1-2|TRBD1|-
TGTGCCAGCAGTAATCGGGACAGGGAGGGCTACACCTTC
CASSNRDREGYTF
>TRBV28|TRBJ2-1|TRBD1|-
TGTGCCAGCAACTCCGGGACAGATTACAATGAGCAGTTCTTC
CASNSGTDYNEQFF
>TRBV5-1|TRBJ2-7|-|-
TGCGCCAGCAGCTTGGTAGTTTTCCGAGGCGAGCAGTACTTC
CASSLVVFRGEQYF
>TRBV19|TRBJ1-5|-|-
TGTGCCAGTAGTTCCCCCGGACGCGGTCAGCCCCAGCATTTT
CASSSPGRGQPQHF
>TRBV30|TRBJ1-1|TRBD1|-
TGTGCCTGGGCCCGGGACAGCCACATGAACACTGAAGCTTTCTTT
CAWARDSHMNTEAFF
>TRBV6-1|TRBJ2-2|-|-
TGTGCCAGCAGTGTGCCCCGGGGGCCCGGGGAGCTGTTTTTT
CASSVPRGPGELFF
>TRBV19|TRBJ2-7|TRBD2|-
TGTGCCAGTACAAGGGGTCATGGTAGCGGGAGCAGCTACGAGCAGTACTTC
CASTRGHGSGSSYEQYF
>TRBV7-9|TRBJ2-1|TRBD2|-
TGTGCCAGCAGCTCGACTAGCGGGAGTGGAGGCTACAATGAGCAGTTCTTC
CASSSTSGSGGYNEQFF
>TRBV20-1|TRBJ1-2|-|few
TGCAGTGCTAGAAGGCCCTATGGCTACACCTTC
CSARRPYGYTF
>TRBV11-2|TRBJ2-6|-|-
TGTGCCAGCGTCCGCGGGGGCGGTATCTCTGGGGCCAACGTCCTGACTTTC
CASVRGGGISGANVLTF
>TRBV18|TRBJ2-2|-|-
TGTGCCAGCTCACCGATGACTAGTCACCCTACCGGGGAGCTGTTTTTT
CASSPMTSHPTGELFF
>TRBV7-8|TRBJ1-2|-|-
TGTGCCAGCAGCTTAGAAGCCACCCGGCGGCTCTATGGCTACACCTTC
CASSLEATRRLYGYTF
>TRBV7-9|TRBJ1-1|-|-
TGTGCCAGCAGCTTAGGACAGATGAACACTGAAGCTTTCTTT
CASSLGQMNTEAFF
>TRBV29-1|TRBJ2-7|-|-
TGCAGCGTGCCGGGCCTAGGGGCCTACGAGCAGTACTTC
CSVPGLGAYEQYF
>TRBV6-5|TRBJ2-2|TRBD1|-
TGTGCCAGCAGATCCTCGACAGGGCACCGGGAGCTGTTTTTT
CASRSSTGHRELFF
>TRBV6-5|TRBJ2-2|-|-
TGTGCCAGCAGTTACTCATGGGGGTTTCACGGGGAGCTGTTTTTT
CASSYSWGFHGELFF
>TRBV28|TRBJ1-3|-|few
TGTGCCAGCAGTTTAGGAGGTAGAAGACGGACTGGAAACACCATATATTTT
CASSLGGRRRTGNTIYF